This T cell receptor beta chain was recovered during a study of identical twins (dated by TCRdb to about 2016). Background for the entire study: TCR alpha and beta repertoires from monozygotic twins, unrelated adults of various ages and cord blood were deep-sequenced to test whether fetal clonotypes persist. Replicate twin experiments were performed at different times using different library preparation protocols to rule out contamination.

The full study reports these points: Because the same donors could not be followed over many years, the conclusions relied on cross-sectional statistical analysis. In monozygotic twins, recombination models systematically underestimated out-of-frame TCR alpha sharing, but the models matched the sharing seen between unrelated individuals. Invariant T cells such as MAIT and iNKT could partly confound zero-insertion analyses, although diverse VJ usage argued against such confounding for most clonotypes. In beta out-of-frame sequences, excess twin sharing was weaker, because having fewer shared sequences lowered the signal-to-noise ratio. Compared with coincidental sharing between unrelated individuals, an excess of low generation-probability sequences was observed among out-of-frame TCR alpha sequences shared between twins. Fewer insertions were carried by abundant cord blood beta clonotypes; a weaker similar trend was observed in young adult naive repertoires, while no such trend was observed in memory repertoires.

Only healthy Caucasian donors were included. Using Miltenyi CD45RO+ enrichment and human naive T-cell isolation kits, memory (CD45RO+) and naive T cells were isolated from PBMC. Unmatched junction bases come to 7, with V trimmed by 1 base and J by 2 bases. The CDR3, cysteine through phenylalanine, is 17 amino acids long. The kept DNA is CDR3 alone, 51 bases in frame from the first base. Per the germline V gene (reference sequence), LNHNV is the CDR1 and YYDKDF is the CDR2. Library generation was performed with 5' RACE. TCRdb records Illumina HiSeq 2000 as the sequencer. Template switching introduced a universal primer binding site; the final cDNA contained a unique molecular identifier, enabling accurate counting of TCR cDNA molecules. First-strand cDNA for TCR alpha and beta chains was synthesized from specific primers in the conserved constant-segment region. To control for contamination, every cDNA library was double barcoded, receiving both a SMART-Mk sample barcode and Illumina barcodes. TruSeq adapter sequences, together with Illumina sample barcodes, were added in two successive PCR steps. TCR alpha and beta cDNA libraries were sequenced on the Illumina HiSeq platform with custom primers. The paper's processing steps were these. Raw reads were processed with MiGEC to extract unique molecular identifiers, and MiXCR was used to determine CDR3 positions. For each individual, recombination models were inferred using an EM algorithm with the repgenHMM and IGoR tools. Shared clonotype analysis was performed with the tcR package in R, normalizing sharing by the product of cloneset sizes. To study raw recombination without the effects of thymic and clonal selection, out-of-frame nonproductive sequences were analyzed. The public reads were run again by TCRdb, first through fastp at Q25 and then through MiXCR, and only productive beta chains were kept. Rows matching on CDR3 protein sequence are summarized as one entry with the most common DNA and genes. In this record, the V and J calls reflect TCRdb's handling and not the investigators' own analysis. The sample includes roughly 250,000 distinct CDR3 sequences, with roughly an eighth observed a single time. In total, the top ten clones hold around 9% of the sample.

This clonotype turned up a few times. Its cognate antigen has yet to be identified. Base qualities are not recorded, but no much larger clone differs from it by a single base. This sequence was found in a woman in her late teens or twenties in good health. Input material: memory (CD45RO+) T cells sorted from blood. The cell subset or site label, as the study defines it: CD45RO+ enriched T cells. Here the chain combines TRBV15 and TRBJ2-3; 9 nucleotides in the junction match TRBD2. The nucleotide sequence reads TGTGCCACCAGCAGAGCGTACACTAGCGGGTACACAGATACGCAGTATTTT. This yields the protein CATSRAYTSGYTDTQYF.